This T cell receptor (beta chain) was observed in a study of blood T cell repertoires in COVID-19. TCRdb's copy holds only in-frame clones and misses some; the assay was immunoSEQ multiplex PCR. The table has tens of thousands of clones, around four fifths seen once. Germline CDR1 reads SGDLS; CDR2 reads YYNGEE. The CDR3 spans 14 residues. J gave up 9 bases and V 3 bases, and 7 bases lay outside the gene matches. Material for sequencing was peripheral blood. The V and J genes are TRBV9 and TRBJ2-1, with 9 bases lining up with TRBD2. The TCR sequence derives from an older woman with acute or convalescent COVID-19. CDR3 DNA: TGTGCCAGCAGCGGCCAGGGACTAGCTAGTGAGCAGTTCTTC. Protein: CASSGQGLASEQFF.